There are a few counts of the clone carrying this T cell receptor (beta chain). Its antigen remains unknown. This sample is drawn from a study of T cells after yellow fever vaccination. This CDR3 region has 15 residues. The germline gives CDR1 SEHNR, CDR2 FQNEAQ (reference sequence). V was shortened by 0 bases and J by 6 bases, with 12 bases between the two germline ends. The TCR cDNA carried a universal primer site and UMIs from 5'RACE template switching. Each CDR3 protein gets one entry after TCRdb re-called the 5' RACE reads with MiXCR. The data show 300,000 to 450,000 distinct CDR3 sequences, with 8.1% seen just once and roughly a sixth held by the top ten. The study's findings and limits: There was a possibility that FACS-sorted repertoires contained abundant clonotypes contaminating from the bulk population.

The sequence was collected from a man between 18 and 29 years old who received the YFV17D yellow fever vaccine. This specimen consisted of PBMCs, obtained approximately 47 days after the first yellow fever vaccination. J is TRBJ2-1 and V is TRBV7-9; tentatively, D is TRBD1 (5 bases). Here the CDR3 reads CASSLARQGFNEQFF. The CDR3 nucleotides are TGTGCCAGCAGCTTAGCGCGGCAGGGTTTCAATGAGCAGTTCTTC.